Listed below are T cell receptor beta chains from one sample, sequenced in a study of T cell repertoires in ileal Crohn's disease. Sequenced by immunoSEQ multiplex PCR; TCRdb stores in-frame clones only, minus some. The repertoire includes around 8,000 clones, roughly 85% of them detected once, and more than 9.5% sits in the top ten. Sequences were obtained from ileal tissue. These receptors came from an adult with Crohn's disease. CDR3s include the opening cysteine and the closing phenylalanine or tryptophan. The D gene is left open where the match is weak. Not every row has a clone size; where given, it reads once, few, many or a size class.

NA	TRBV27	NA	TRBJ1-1	CASRTDMNTEAFF	TGTGCCAGCAGGACAGATATGAACACTGAAGCTTTCTTT
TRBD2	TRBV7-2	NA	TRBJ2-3	CASSLGLAGYTDTQYF	TGTGCCAGCAGCCTGGGACTAGCGGGGTACACAGATACGCAGTATTTT
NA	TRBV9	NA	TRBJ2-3	CASSVSRYTDTQYF	TGTGCCAGCAGCGTCAGTCGCTACACAGATACGCAGTATTTT
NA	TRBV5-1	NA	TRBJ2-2	CASSFAVTGELFF	TGCGCCAGCAGCTTCGCGGTGACCGGGGAGCTGTTTTTT
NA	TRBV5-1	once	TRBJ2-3	CASSLAWSADTQYF	TGCGCCAGCAGCTTGGCCTGGTCAGCGGATACGCAGTATTTT
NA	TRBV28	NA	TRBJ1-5	CATKKGGSSNQPQHF	TGTGCCACCAAGAAAGGGGGGAGTAGCAATCAGCCCCAGCATTTT
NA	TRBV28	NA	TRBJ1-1	CASSPPHANTEAFF	TGTGCCAGCAGTCCACCTCATGCGAACACTGAAGCTTTCTTT
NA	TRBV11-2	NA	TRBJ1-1	CASSHAGEGAEAFF	TGTGCCAGCAGTCATGCTGGGGAAGGAGCTGAAGCTTTCTTT
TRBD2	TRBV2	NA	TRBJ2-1	CASSGLAGVSNEQFF	TGTGCCAGCAGTGGGCTCGCGGGAGTGAGTAATGAGCAGTTCTTC
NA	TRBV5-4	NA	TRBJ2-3	CASSLPLGSTDTQYF	TGTGCCAGCAGTTTGCCGCTGGGTAGCACAGATACGCAGTATTTT
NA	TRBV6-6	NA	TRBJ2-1	CASSYSNRGGYNEQFF	TGTGCCAGCAGTTACTCCAACAGGGGGGGTTACAATGAGCAGTTCTTC
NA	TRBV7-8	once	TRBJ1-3	CASTSTGNSGNTIYF	TGTGCCAGCACCTCGACGGGTAACTCTGGAAACACCATATATTTT
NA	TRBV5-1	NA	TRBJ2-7	CASSQERELYEQYF	TGCGCCAGCAGCCAGGAACGGGAACTCTACGAGCAGTACTTC
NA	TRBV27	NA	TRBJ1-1	CASSLWGKNTEAFF	TGTGCCAGCAGTTTATGGGGGAAGAACACTGAAGCTTTCTTT
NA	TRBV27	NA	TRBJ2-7	CASSPNRDHEQYF	TGTGCCAGCAGTCCCAACAGGGACCACGAGCAGTACTTC
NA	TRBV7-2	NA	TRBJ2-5	CASSSRRQETQYF	TGTGCCAGCAGCTCTCGACGGCAAGAGACCCAGTACTTC
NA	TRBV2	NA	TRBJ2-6	CASQTGSRGANVLTF	TGTGCCAGTCAAACGGGGTCGAGGGGGGCCAACGTCCTGACTTTC
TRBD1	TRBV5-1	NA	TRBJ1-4	CASSLDRGDEKLFF	TGCGCCAGCAGCTTGGACAGGGGTGATGAAAAACTGTTTTTT
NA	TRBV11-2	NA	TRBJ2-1	CASSPPRYNEQFF	TGTGCCAGCAGCCCCCCACGTTACAATGAGCAGTTCTTC
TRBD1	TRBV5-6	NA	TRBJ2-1	CASSLTGGLDNEQFF	TGTGCCAGCAGCTTGACAGGGGGCCTGGACAATGAGCAGTTCTTC
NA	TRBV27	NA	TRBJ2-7	CASSFSGRYEQYF	TGTGCCAGCAGCTTTTCTGGACGTTACGAGCAGTACTTC
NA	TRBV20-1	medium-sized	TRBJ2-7	CSVPGLQYF	TGCAGTGTTCCAGGACTTCAGTACTTC
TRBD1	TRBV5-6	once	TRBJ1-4	CASSLGTGLEKLFF	TGTGCCAGCAGCCTCGGGACAGGGCTTGAAAAACTGTTTTTT
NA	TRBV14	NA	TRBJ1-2	CASSPNRNGYTF	TGTGCCAGCAGCCCTAACAGAAATGGCTACACCTTC
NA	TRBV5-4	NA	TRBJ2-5	CASSGLRQETQYF	TGTGCCAGCAGCGGACTGAGACAAGAGACCCAGTACTTC
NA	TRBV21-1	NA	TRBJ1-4	CASSKPDRVNEKLFF	TGTGCCAGCAGCAAACCCGACAGGGTTAATGAAAAACTGTTTTTT
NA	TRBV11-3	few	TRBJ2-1	CASSLEMNNEQFF	TGTGCCAGCAGCTTAGAGATGAATAATGAGCAGTTCTTC
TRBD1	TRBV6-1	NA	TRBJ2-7	CASSGTRTGAYEQYF	TGTGCCAGCAGTGGAACGAGGACAGGGGCCTACGAGCAGTACTTC
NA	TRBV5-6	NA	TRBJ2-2	CASSLRPGELFF	TGTGCCAGCAGCTTGAGACCCGGGGAGCTGTTTTTT
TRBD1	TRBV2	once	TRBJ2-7	CASRPGQGFYEQYF	TGTGCCAGCAGACCGGGACAGGGGTTTTACGAGCAGTACTTC
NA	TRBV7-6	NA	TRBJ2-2	CASSLVPGQAGELFF	TGTGCCAGCAGCTTAGTTCCCGGTCAGGCCGGGGAGCTGTTTTTT
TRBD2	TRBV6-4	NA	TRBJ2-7	CASSAPHPLGGWHEQYF	TGTGCCAGCAGCGCCCCACACCCACTGGGAGGGTGGCACGAGCAGTACTTC
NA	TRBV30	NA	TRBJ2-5	CAWSGVKPRETQYF	TGTGCCTGGAGTGGGGTCAAGCCGCGGGAGACCCAGTACTTC
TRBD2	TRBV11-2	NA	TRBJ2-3	CASSLGLSLRLAADTQYF	TGTGCCAGCAGCTTAGGGCTTTCGCTGCGACTAGCCGCAGATACGCAGTATTTT
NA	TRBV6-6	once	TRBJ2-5	CASSYPTGLETQYF	TGTGCCAGCAGTTACCCGACAGGATTGGAGACCCAGTACTTC
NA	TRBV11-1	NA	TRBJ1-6	CASSRLGGNSPLHF	TGTGCCAGCAGTCGTCTAGGGGGGAATTCACCCCTCCACTTT
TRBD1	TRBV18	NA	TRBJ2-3	CASSLQPGQGADTQYF	TGTGCCAGCTCACTACAGCCGGGACAGGGGGCAGATACGCAGTATTTT
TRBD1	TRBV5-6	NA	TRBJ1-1	CASSLEGTGITEAFF	TGTGCCAGCAGCTTGGAAGGGACAGGGATCACTGAAGCTTTCTTT
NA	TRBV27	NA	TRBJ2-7	CASGADGSYEQYF	TGTGCCAGCGGGGCAGACGGGTCTTACGAGCAGTACTTC
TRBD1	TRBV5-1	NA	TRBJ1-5	CASSSSGQGGQPQHF	TGCGCCAGCAGCTCCTCGGGACAGGGAGGTCAGCCCCAGCATTTT
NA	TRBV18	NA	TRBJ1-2	CASSPGINYGYTF	TGTGCCAGCTCGCCCGGGATTAACTATGGCTACACCTTC
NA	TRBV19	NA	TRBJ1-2	CASKRSQERLRGYTF	TGTGCCAGTAAGAGGTCGCAAGAACGTCTTAGAGGCTACACCTTC
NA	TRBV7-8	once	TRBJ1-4	CASSLGWGEKLFF	TGTGCCAGCAGCTTGGGGTGGGGTGAAAAACTGTTTTTT
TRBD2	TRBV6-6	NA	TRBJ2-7	CASSDGTSTSAEQYF	TGTGCCAGCAGTGACGGGACTAGCACCTCGGCCGAGCAGTACTTC
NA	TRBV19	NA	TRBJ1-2	CASSMSGYGYTF	TGTGCCAGTAGTATGTCCGGCTATGGCTACACCTTC
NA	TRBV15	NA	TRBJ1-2	CATSRRLGDVGYTF	TGTGCCACCAGCAGGAGACTGGGAGATGTCGGCTACACCTTC
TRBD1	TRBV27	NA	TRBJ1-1	CASTTGLMNTEAFF	TGTGCCAGCACGACAGGGCTAATGAACACTGAAGCTTTCTTT
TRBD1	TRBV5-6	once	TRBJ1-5	CASSLLQGAQQPQHF	TGTGCCAGCAGCTTGTTGCAGGGGGCACAACAGCCCCAGCATTTT
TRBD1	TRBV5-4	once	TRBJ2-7	CASSLGGQGLTYEQYF	TGTGCCAGCAGCTTGGGGGGACAGGGGCTAACCTACGAGCAGTACTTC
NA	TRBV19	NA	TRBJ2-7	CASSPGGENYEQYF	TGTGCCAGTAGCCCAGGGGGGGAAAACTACGAGCAGTACTTC
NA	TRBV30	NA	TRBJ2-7	CAWGSSYEQYF	TGTGCCTGGGGGAGCTCCTACGAGCAGTACTTC
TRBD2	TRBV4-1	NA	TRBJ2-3	CASSQATSGIGTQYF	TGCGCCAGCAGCCAAGCAACTAGCGGGATAGGTACGCAGTATTTT
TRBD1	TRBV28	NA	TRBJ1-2	CASTQGGIFNYGYTF	TGTGCCAGCACTCAAGGGGGCATCTTTAACTATGGCTACACCTTC
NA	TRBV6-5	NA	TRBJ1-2	CASSPGTGHGYTF	TGTGCCAGCAGCCCAGGGACGGGACATGGCTACACCTTC
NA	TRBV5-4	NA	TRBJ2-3	CASSLWMDYLYF	TGTGCCAGCAGCTTGTGGATGGACTATTTGTATTTT
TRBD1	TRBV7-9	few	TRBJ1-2	CASSTGTGVKDGYTF	TGTGCCAGCAGCACAGGGACAGGGGTAAAAGATGGCTACACCTTC
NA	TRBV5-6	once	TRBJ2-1	CASSFFLANEQFF	TGTGCCAGCAGCTTTTTTCTAGCAAATGAGCAGTTCTTC
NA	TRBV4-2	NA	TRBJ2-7	CASSQFETGRDRQQYF	TGTGCCAGCAGCCAATTCGAGACAGGGCGGGATAGGCAGCAGTACTTC